Listed below are T cell receptor beta chains from one sample, sequenced in a study of radiotherapy plus CTLA-4 blockade in lung cancer. Generated by immunoSEQ multiplex PCR, the TCRdb table keeps only in-frame clones and is missing some. The data show 58,000 or so clones, with roughly four fifths seen just once and around 16% held by the top ten. The source was peripheral blood, collected from a patient treated with radiotherapy plus ipilimumab. Receptors originate from a human donor with non-small cell lung cancer who had a complete response to radiotherapy plus ipilimumab. Each CDR3 is given with its conserved first and last residue.

>TRBV5-1
CASSTGLYQETQYF
>TRBV27
CASSSLGQGSGGELFF
>TRBV29-1
CSVELAGEGTGELFF
>TRBV7-6
CASSPPGVGNTEAFF
>TRBV9
CASSDGAAGSYNEQFF
>TRBV4-1
CASSQDLDEQFF
>TRBV2
CASGDRSSYNSPLHF
>TRBV6-5
CASSLAHSPIYGYTF
>TRBV13
CASSLTTGSDTQYF
>TRBV18
CASSRSGQNYGYTF
>TRBV2
CASRAGANTEAFF
>TRBV4-1
CASSQDRTGASLYGYTF
>TRBV27
CASRPTGSNQPQHF
>TRBV4-1
CASSASYKNIQYF
>TRBV10-1
CASSKTSGGADTQYF
>TRBV18
CASSPDRGFLSGANVLTF
>TRBV9
CASRETGYSSKYSPLHF
>TRBV5-1
CASSRPGQETQYF
>TRBV5-1
CASSLGQQETQYF
>TRBV6-6
CASRPERGSSYEQYF
>TRBV2
CASRWGAGGPGETQYF
>TRBV7-2
CASSPRGGQGQNSPLHF
>TRBV27
CASSSGVGNYGYTF
>TRBV30
CAWSRSRYEKLFF
>TRBV5-1
CASSRTTEGGNTIYF
>TRBV6-1
CASSDANPPFAIYF